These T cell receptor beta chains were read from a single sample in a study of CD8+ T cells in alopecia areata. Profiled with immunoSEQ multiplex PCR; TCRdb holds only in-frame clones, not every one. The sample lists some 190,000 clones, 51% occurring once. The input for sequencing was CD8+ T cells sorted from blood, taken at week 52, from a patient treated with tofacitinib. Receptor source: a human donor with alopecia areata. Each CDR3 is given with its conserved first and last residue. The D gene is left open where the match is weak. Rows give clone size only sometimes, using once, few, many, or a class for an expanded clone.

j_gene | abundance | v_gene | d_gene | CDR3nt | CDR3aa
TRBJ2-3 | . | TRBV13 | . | TGTGCCAGCAGCTCGACGACATCTCGTAGCACAGATACGCAGTATTTT | CASSSTTSRSTDTQYF
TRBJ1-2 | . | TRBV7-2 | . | TGTGCCAGCAGCTCCTGGGGTGACTATGGCTACACCTTC | CASSSWGDYGYTF
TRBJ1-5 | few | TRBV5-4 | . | TGTGCCAGCAGCCCCTGGGACGGCTATAGCAATCAGCCCCAGCATTTT | CASSPWDGYSNQPQHF
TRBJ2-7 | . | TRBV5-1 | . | TGCGCCAGCAGCTTGACGTCCTCAGCCTACGAGCAGTACTTC | CASSLTSSAYEQYF
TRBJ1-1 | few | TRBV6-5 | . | TGTGCCAGCAGTAGGACCCTGGACGAAGCTTTCTTT | CASSRTLDEAFF
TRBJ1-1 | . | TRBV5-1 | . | TGCGCCAGCCTAAGGCTTCCGGGACTGAAGAACACTGAAGCTTTCTTT | CASLRLPGLKNTEAFF
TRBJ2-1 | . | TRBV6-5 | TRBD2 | TGTGCCAGCAGTTACACCCGAGCGGGGGGGAATGAGCAGTTCTTC | CASSYTRAGGNEQFF
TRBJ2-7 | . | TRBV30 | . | TGTGCCTGGAGTTACTCGGCCGACGGGGAGCAGTACTTC | CAWSYSADGEQYF
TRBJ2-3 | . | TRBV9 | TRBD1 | TGTGCCAGCAGAGGGGGACAGTGGGACACAGATACGCAGTATTTT | CASRGGQWDTDTQYF
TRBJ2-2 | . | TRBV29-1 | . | TGCAGCGTTTGGTACACCGGGGAGCTGTTTTTT | CSVWYTGELFF
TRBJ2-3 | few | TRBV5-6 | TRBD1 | TGTGCCAGCAGCTTGGAGGGACAGGCTCCCGATACGCAGTATTTT | CASSLEGQAPDTQYF
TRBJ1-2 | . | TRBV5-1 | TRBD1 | TGCGCCAGCAGCTTGGATAGGACAGGGGAGGGCTACACCTTC | CASSLDRTGEGYTF
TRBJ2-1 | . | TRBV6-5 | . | TGTGCCAGCAGTTACGATACAGGGACGGGGGGTGAGCAGTTCTTC | CASSYDTGTGGEQFF
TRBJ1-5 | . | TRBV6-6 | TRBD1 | TGTGCCAGCAGTTACTCCTCGGACAGGGTCGTGCCCCAGCATTTT | CASSYSSDRVVPQHF
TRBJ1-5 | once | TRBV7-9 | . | TGTGCCAGCAGCCAACGGGGCGAAACAGGGCCCCAGCATTTT | CASSQRGETGPQHF
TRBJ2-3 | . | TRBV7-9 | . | TGTGCCAGCAGCTTAGGGAGGACAGATACGCAGTATTTT | CASSLGRTDTQYF
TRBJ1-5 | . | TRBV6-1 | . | TGTGCCAGCAGTTTACTGGGCAATCAGCCCCAGCATTTT | CASSLLGNQPQHF